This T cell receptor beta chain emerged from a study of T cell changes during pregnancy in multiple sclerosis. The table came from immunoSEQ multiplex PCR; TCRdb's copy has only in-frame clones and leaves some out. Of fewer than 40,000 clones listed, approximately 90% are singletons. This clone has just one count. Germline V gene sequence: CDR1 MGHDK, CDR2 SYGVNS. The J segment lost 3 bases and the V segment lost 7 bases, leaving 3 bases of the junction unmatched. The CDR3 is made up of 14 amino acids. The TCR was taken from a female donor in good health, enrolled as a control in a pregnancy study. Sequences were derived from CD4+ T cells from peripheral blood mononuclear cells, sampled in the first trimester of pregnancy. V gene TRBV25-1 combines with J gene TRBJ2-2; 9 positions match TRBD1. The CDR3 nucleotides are TGTGCCAGCACGAGGACAGGGGACACCGGGGAGCTGTTTTTT. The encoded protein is CASTRTGDTGELFF.